A selection of T cell receptor beta chains follows, all from one sample in a study of early T cells in non-severe SARS-CoV-2 infection. TCRdb redid the calling of the 5' RACE reads with MiXCR, one entry per CDR3 protein. The table has about 50,000 distinct CDR3 sequences, approximately 8.5% seen once. The sequenced material came from whole blood. These receptors all stem from an adult who was a healthcare worker with PCR-confirmed SARS-CoV-2 infection or an uninfected control (not recorded which). The CDR3 runs from the conserved cysteine through the conserved F or W. Each record gives: D gene, clone size, J gene, V gene, CDR3 DNA, CDR3 protein. The D gene is left open where the match is weak. The size of a clone is reported for some rows only, either as once, few or many, or as a class for expanded clones.

-	-	TRBJ1-3	TRBV6-1	TGTGCCAGCAGTGAAGGTTTCTCTGGAAACACCATATATTTT	CASSEGFSGNTIYF
-	-	TRBJ2-3	TRBV28	TGTGCCAGCAGTTTACCCGCCACAGATACGCAGTATTTT	CASSLPATDTQYF
TRBD1	-	TRBJ2-5	TRBV20-1	TGCAGTGCGGAGCCCGGACAGGGACAAGAGACCCAGTACTTC	CSAEPGQGQETQYF
TRBD2	many	TRBJ2-1	TRBV4-3	TGCGCCAGCAGCCAAGAGACCCTATCCGGACTAGCGGCAAGCTCCTACAATGAGCAGTTCTTC	CASSQETLSGLAASSYNEQFF
TRBD2	-	TRBJ2-3	TRBV10-3	TGTGCCATCAGTGAGTCGGCTAGCGGGCTTTCCACTAGCACAGATACGCAGTATTTT	CAISESASGLSTSTDTQYF
TRBD1	-	TRBJ1-1	TRBV7-2	TGTGCCAGCAGCACATGGACAGGGGGGAAACTCACTGAAGCTTTCTTT	CASSTWTGGKLTEAFF
-	few	TRBJ2-4	TRBV28	TGTGCCAGCAGTTCCGGGGAGTTAGGCATTCAGTACTTC	CASSSGELGIQYF
-	-	TRBJ1-1	TRBV28	TGTGCCAGCACGGGACAGAACACTGAAGCTTTCTTT	CASTGQNTEAFF
-	many	TRBJ2-5	TRBV10-3	TGTGCCATCAGTGAGACAGGATCACGGGAGACCCAGTACTTC	CAISETGSRETQYF
TRBD2	-	TRBJ2-1	TRBV29-1	TGCAGCGTACGAAAGTTTCATGCGGGAGGCAATGAGCAGTTCTTC	CSVRKFHAGGNEQFF
-	-	TRBJ1-2	TRBV28	TGTGCCAGCAGGGTAACAGCGAACTATGGCTACACCTTC	CASRVTANYGYTF
-	many	TRBJ2-1	TRBV20-1	TGCAGTGCTCCTACTAGAAACGAGCAGTTCTTC	CSAPTRNEQFF
-	many	TRBJ2-5	TRBV20-1	TGCAGTGAACTTCCGGGACACTTAAAACAAGAGACCCAGTACTTC	CSELPGHLKQETQYF
-	few	TRBJ2-3	TRBV6-5	TGTGCCAGCAGTTACTCTGGGGGGATTGGAGATACGCAGTATTTT	CASSYSGGIGDTQYF
-	few	TRBJ2-7	TRBV2	TGTGCCAGCAAAAAGGAACAGGGATCCTACGAGCAGTACTTC	CASKKEQGSYEQYF
-	many	TRBJ2-3	TRBV5-1	TGTGCCAGCAGCCTCGGACAGTCCACAGATACGCAGTATTTT	CASSLGQSTDTQYF
-	-	TRBJ2-7	TRBV20-1	TGCAGTGCTAGGACAGTGAGATACGAGCAGTACTTC	CSARTVRYEQYF
-	-	TRBJ2-1	TRBV5-1	TGCGCCAGCAGCCTATACAATGTGCAGTTCTTC	CASSLYNVQFF
-	few	TRBJ2-6	TRBV29-1	TGCAGCGTTTTCGGGGCAGCAACCTCTGGGGCCAACGTCCTGACTTTC	CSVFGAATSGANVLTF
-	few	TRBJ2-1	TRBV7-9	TGTGCCAGCAGCCTCCCCACCCAGGGGAATGAGCAGTTCTTC	CASSLPTQGNEQFF
TRBD2	many	TRBJ2-2	TRBV4-1	TGCGCCAGCAGCCAATCGGCGGGAGTAACCGGGGAGCTGTTTTTT	CASSQSAGVTGELFF
-	few	TRBJ2-7	TRBV4-3	TGCGCCAGCAGCCCACAGGCGGCGGGGAGCTCCTACGAGCAGTACTTC	CASSPQAAGSSYEQYF
TRBD2	few	TRBJ2-7	TRBV9	TGTGCCAGCAGCCTCCGGGACTACTCCCACGAGCAGTACTTC	CASSLRDYSHEQYF
-	many	TRBJ1-1	TRBV29-1	TGCAGCGTTGTAGCCCTCCGGGACACGACGAACACTGAAGCTTTCTTT	CSVVALRDTTNTEAFF
TRBD1	many	TRBJ2-1	TRBV2	TGTGCCAGCAGTGAAGCGCCGACAGGGGGCAATTCGGGGTTCTTC	CASSEAPTGGNSGFF
-	-	TRBJ2-7	TRBV20-1	TGCAGTGCTCGCCCTCACCCCCCCCCCTACGAGCAGTACTTC	CSARPHPPPYEQYF
-	many	TRBJ2-7	TRBV29-1	TGCAGCGCTTCTAACCGGGACAAAATCTCCTACGAGCAGTACTTC	CSASNRDKISYEQYF
TRBD2	-	TRBJ2-5	TRBV19	TGTGCCAGTAGTATTCGGTCGACTAGCGGGAGAAATGAGACCCAGTACTTC	CASSIRSTSGRNETQYF
-	many	TRBJ1-3	TRBV7-9	TGTGCCAGCAGCCGGGACGCCATCGGGAACACCATATATTTT	CASSRDAIGNTIYF
-	many	TRBJ2-1	TRBV20-1	TGCAGTGCAGACGACCAGGGTCAGAACCACAATGAGCAGTTCTTC	CSADDQGQNHNEQFF
-	-	TRBJ1-2	TRBV20-1	TGCAGTGCTAGAGATGAGACCTGGGGCTACACCTTC	CSARDETWGYTF
-	many	TRBJ2-7	TRBV6-5	TGTGCCAGCAGTTACAGGGATTTCGCCGAGCAGTACTTC	CASSYRDFAEQYF
-	many	TRBJ2-1	TRBV20-1	TGCAGTGCTAGAGAGGGAGCTAATGAGCAGTTCTTC	CSAREGANEQFF
TRBD2	few	TRBJ2-1	TRBV19	TGTGCCAGTAGTATATGGCAGGGGCTAGCGGGATTAAATGAGCAGTTCTTC	CASSIWQGLAGLNEQFF
-	many	TRBJ2-1	TRBV7-9	TGTGCCAGCAGCTTAGCTGCAGGGTTTTATGAGCAGTTCTTC	CASSLAAGFYEQFF
-	-	TRBJ1-4	TRBV12-3/TRBV12-4	TGTGCCAGCAGGCTGGAGGGCATTAATGAAAAACTGTTTTTT	CASRLEGINEKLFF
-	many	TRBJ2-2	TRBV28	TGTGCCAGCAGTTCAAAAACCCGGGGGAACACCGGGGAGCTGTTTTTT	CASSSKTRGNTGELFF
-	many	TRBJ2-6	TRBV19	TGTGCCAGTAGTAAAACGTCTGGGGCCAACGTCCTGACTTTC	CASSKTSGANVLTF
-	few	TRBJ2-1	TRBV7-7	TGTGCCAGCATCCACCCCCGGACAGCCTACAATGAGCAGTTCTTC	CASIHPRTAYNEQFF
TRBD1	-	TRBJ2-5	TRBV7-9	TGTGCCAGCAGCTTAGGGGACAGGGGGCAGGAGACCCAGTACTTC	CASSLGDRGQETQYF
TRBD1	-	TRBJ2-3	TRBV29-1	TGCAGCGTTGAAGATAGTGGAAGGACAGGGAGTTTGGGTACGCAGTATTTT	CSVEDSGRTGSLGTQYF
-	many	TRBJ2-6	TRBV2	TGTGCCAGCAGTGAACTTTTCTCTGGGGCCAACGTCCTGACTTTC	CASSELFSGANVLTF
TRBD1	many	TRBJ1-3	TRBV2	TGTGCCAGCGCAGACAGGGAAACTGGAAACACCATATATTTT	CASADRETGNTIYF
TRBD2	few	TRBJ2-1	TRBV29-1	TGCAGCGGTGGGGAGGGTGGCTCCTACAATGAGCAGTTCTTC	CSGGEGGSYNEQFF
-	many	TRBJ2-7	TRBV7-2	TGTGCCAGCAGCCGTCCCGTGGGAAACAGCGAGCAGTACTTC	CASSRPVGNSEQYF
-	many	TRBJ1-6	TRBV7-2	TGTGCCAGCAGCTTAGGGCAATTGAATTCACCCCTCCACTTT	CASSLGQLNSPLHF
-	few	TRBJ1-1	TRBV19	TGTGCCAGTAGTATATTCGAGAACACTGAAGCTTTCTTT	CASSIFENTEAFF
-	many	TRBJ2-1	TRBV29-1	TGCAGCGTGGCATCTAGCGCCCTGGGGGGTGAGCAGTTCTTC	CSVASSALGGEQFF
-	many	TRBJ2-2	TRBV20-1	TGCAGTGCTAGTGCCCAGGGTGCGAACACCGGGGAGCTGTTTTTT	CSASAQGANTGELFF